Following are 30 T cell receptor beta chains from one sample sequenced in a study of blood T cell repertoires in COVID-19. The table came from immunoSEQ multiplex PCR; TCRdb's copy has only in-frame clones and leaves some out. The sample has over 200,000 clones; roughly 81% are singletons. Sequenced material: peripheral blood. These receptors were taken from a woman aged 50 to 60 with active or convalescent COVID-19.

This chain links TRBV19 with TRBJ2-2; D call uncertain. Trimming removed 5 bases at V and 0 bases at J, with 10 bases between. Germline loops: CDR1 LNHDA, CDR2 SQIVND (reference sequence). The CDR3 consists of 15 residues. The CDR3 loop is CASSLATANTGELFF. Here the CDR3 DNA reads TGTGCCAGTAGTCTCGCTACAGCGAACACCGGGGAGCTGTTTTTT.

The V call is TRBV28, the J call TRBJ1-1, with a tentative D call TRBD1 (6 bases). V was shortened by 3 bases and J by 7 bases, with 18 bases between the two germline ends. Germline CDR1 MDHEN, CDR2 SYDVKM. The CDR3 is made up of 15 amino acids. This chain's CDR3 is CASSLSEGVQLEAFF. The CDR3 coding sequence is TGTGCCAGCAGTTTGAGCGAGGGGGTTCAACTTGAAGCTTTCTTT. Full variable domain (remainder filled in from reference TRBV28 and TRBJ1-1): DVKVTQSSRYLVKRTGEKVFLECVQDMDHENMFWYRQDPGLGLRLIYFSYDVKMKEKGDIPEGYSVSREKKERFSLILESASTNQTSMYLCASSLSEGVQLEAFFGQGTRLTVV.

The rearrangement links TRBV6-6 to TRBJ2-1, with D tentatively TRBD1 (5 bases). Per the germline V gene, CDR1 is MNHNY and CDR2 is SVGAGI (reference sequence). The CDR3 covers 16 residues. Trimming took 0 bases from V and 2 from J, leaving 11 bases between them. CDR3 protein: CASSYSWGITYNEQFF. In DNA form, the CDR3 reads TGTGCCAGCAGTTACTCATGGGGCATCACCTACAATGAGCAGTTCTTC.

The genes are TRBV6-5 and TRBJ2-1; D perhaps matches TRBD1 (6 bases). V lost 0 bases and J 4 bases, leaving 10 bases between the germline ends. The germline CDR1 and CDR2 sequences are MNHEY and SVGAGI. The CDR3 is made up of 15 amino acids. The CDR3 protein is CASSYSTGIYNEQFF. CDR3 sequence (DNA): TGTGCCAGCAGTTACTCTACAGGGATATACAATGAGCAGTTCTTC.

The chain recombines TRBV2 with TRBJ2-2, with TRBD1 identical over 10 bases. CDR3 length: 15 residues. From germline, CDR1 is SNHLY and CDR2 FYNNEI. With V trimmed by 5 bases and J by 6 bases, 6 bases remained unmatched. The CDR3 reads CASSFLGTGAGELFF. The CDR3 bases are TGTGCCAGCAGTTTTTTAGGGACAGGGGCCGGGGAGCTGTTTTTT. The full variable domain, its missing parts supplied by reference TRBV2 and TRBJ2-2, is EPEVTQTPSHQVTQMGQEVILRCVPISNHLYFYWYRQILGQKVEFLVSFYNNEISEKSEIFDDQFSVERPDGSNFTLKIRSTKLEDSAMYFCASSFLGTGAGELFFGEGSRLTVL.

This clone was found a few times. The V gene is TRBV28, the J gene TRBJ2-1, with 12 bases lining up with TRBD2. V trimming: 8 bases; J trimming: 7 bases; junction bases outside the gene matches: 9. Germline V gene sequence: CDR1 MDHEN, CDR2 SYDVKM. The CDR3 totals 15 residues. The DNA for the CDR3 is TGTGCCAGCGGAAGACTAGCGGGAGAGAGAAATGAGCAGTTCTTC. It yields the protein CASGRLAGERNEQFF.

V is TRBV18 and J is TRBJ1-6; TRBD1 matches at 7 bases. Germline V gene lookup returns CDR1 KGHSH and CDR2 LQKENI. This CDR3 is 17 amino acids long. Unmatched junction bases numbered 18, after V lost 5 bases and J lost 11 bases. Here the CDR3 DNA reads TGTGCCAGCTCATCTACCATGACAGGGTCTTTACAAGCACCCCTCCACTTT. Amino acids: CASSSTMTGSLQAPLHF.

V and J are TRBV7-9 and TRBJ1-3; D is possibly TRBD1 (5 bases). This CDR3 contains 17 residues. The germline V gene has CDR1 SEHNR and CDR2 FQNEAQ (reference sequence). V was shortened by 1 base and J by 0 bases, with 13 bases between the two germline ends. The CDR3 here is CASSLERGRSSGNTIYF. DNA of the CDR3: TGTGCCAGCAGCTTAGAGCGGGGGAGGAGCTCTGGAAACACCATATATTTT.

V is TRBV24-1 and J is TRBJ1-2; the D is unclear. The CDR3 is 12 amino acids. Trimming stripped 4 bases from V and 4 bases from J, with 6 bases between. CDR1 is KGHDR and CDR2 is SFDVKD in the germline V gene. Here the CDR3 reads CATSDPRYGYTF. CDR3 DNA sequence: TGTGCCACCAGTGACCCCCGCTATGGCTACACCTTC.

The rearrangement uses TRBV5-4 and TRBJ2-3, with TRBD2 matching over 11 bases. J was trimmed by 5 bases and V by 4 bases; bases with no gene match: 6. There are 15 residues in the CDR3. The germline V gene encodes CDR1 SGHNT and CDR2 YYREEE (reference sequence). CDR3 sequence: CASSPGTSGLDTQYF. The CDR3 region has the DNA TGTGCCAGCAGCCCCGGGACTAGCGGATTAGATACGCAGTATTTT.

This rearrangement joins TRBV5-4 to TRBJ1-2; 8 positions match TRBD1. From germline, CDR1 is SGHNT and CDR2 YYREEE (reference sequence). The ends lost 3 bases at V and 8 bases at J; junction bases unmatched: 3. CDR3 length: 12 residues. The CDR3 DNA sequence: TGTGCCAGCAGCTGGGACAGGTACGGCTACACCTTC. This translates into CASSWDRYGYTF.

The rearrangement uses TRBV29-1 and TRBJ2-3; 10 nucleotides align to TRBD1. Germline CDR1 and CDR2: SQVTM and ANQGSEA. The CDR3 is 16 amino acids. Trimming took 4 bases from V and 4 from J; bases not matched to a gene: 11. The CDR3 here is CSVVGQGSPFADTQYF. CDR3 nucleotides: TGCAGCGTTGTGGGACAGGGGAGCCCCTTCGCAGATACGCAGTATTTT.

This rearrangement joins TRBV29-1 to TRBJ1-2, with D perhaps matching TRBD1 (5 bases). This CDR3 contains 12 residues. Germline V CDR1 and CDR2: SQVTM, ANQGSEA. The ends were cut back, 4 bases at V and 8 bases at J, with 14 bases in the middle. The CDR3 spells CSVAQGTDGYTF. The CDR3 coding sequence is TGCAGCGTTGCCCAGGGAACTGACGGCTACACCTTC.

The chain combines TRBV10-3 with TRBJ1-2, with D unclear. Looked up from germline, CDR1 is ENHRY and CDR2 is SYGVKD. The CDR3 length is 14 residues. The V end lost 0 bases, the J end lost 1 base, and 6 bases lay between the germline ends. The CDR3 region is CAISESGSNYGYTF. CDR3 coding DNA: TGTGCCATCAGTGAGTCGGGCAGTAACTATGGCTACACCTTC.

V usage is TRBV5-6 and J usage is TRBJ1-5; D is unresolved. V was cut by 1 base and J by 6 bases, with 14 bases left in between. Looked up from germline, CDR1 is SGHDT and CDR2 is YYEEEE. The CDR3 has 15 residues. The CDR3: CASSLWPGSFQPQHF. DNA for the CDR3: TGTGCCAGCAGCTTGTGGCCCGGGTCATTTCAGCCCCAGCATTTT.

The CDR3 DNA reads as TGTGCCAGCACCCCTCGGGGGGAGGTCACAGATACGCAGTATTTT. It codes for CASTPRGEVTDTQYF. The chain links TRBV5-4 to TRBJ2-3; 7 bases map to TRBD2. The trim removed 6 bases at V and 2 bases at J, leaving 9 bases unmatched. The germline V gene has CDR1 SGHNT and CDR2 YYREEE (reference sequence). The CDR3 runs 15 residues.

This clone was seen just once. V is TRBV3-1 (or the pseudogene TRBV3-2) and J is TRBJ1-1; D is uncertain. V gave up 4 bases and J gave up 6 bases, with 9 bases separating them. Germline V gene sequence: CDR1 LGHDT, CDR2 YNNKEL (reference sequence). The CDR3 loop spans 12 amino acids. The CDR3 DNA follows: TGTGCCAGCAGCCGGCCCCTTTCTGAAGCTTTCTTT. This codes for CASSRPLSEAFF.

This clone was seen just once. The chain couples TRBV4-1 to TRBJ2-1; the D gene is possibly TRBD2 (5 bases). The V gene's germline CDR1 is MGHRA and CDR2 YSYEKL. Deletions cut 1 base from V and 2 bases from J, with 9 bases between. CDR3 length equals 15 residues. The CDR3 here is CASSQAGSAYNEQFF. DNA for the CDR3: TGCGCCAGCAGCCAAGCGGGGAGCGCCTACAATGAGCAGTTCTTC.

This clone was counted only a few times. The genes are TRBV11-2 and TRBJ2-3; possible D gene TRBD1, 5 bases. The V end lost 6 bases, the J end lost 0 bases, and 7 bases lay between the germline ends. The germline gives CDR1 SGHAT, CDR2 FQNNGV. CDR3 length: 13 amino acids. The CDR3 protein is CASRTVSTDTQYF. The CDR3 DNA follows: TGTGCCAGCAGGACAGTTAGCACAGATACGCAGTATTTT.

The chain combines TRBV6-5 with TRBJ1-6, with D possibly matching TRBD1 (5 bases). The CDR3 is 16 amino acids. V lost 0 bases, J lost 10 bases, and 16 bases lay in between. The V gene's germline CDR1 is MNHEY and CDR2 SVGAGI. The CDR3 DNA reads TGTGCCAGCAGTTACTCCTATCAAGGGGAAGGGTCACCCCTCCACTTT. This gives the protein CASSYSYQGEGSPLHF.

The chain combines TRBV19 with TRBJ2-1; TRBD1 is a possible D gene (6 bases). Trimming cost V 5 bases and J 7 bases, with 9 bases left between them. This CDR3 has 12 amino acids. The germline V gene has CDR1 LNHDA and CDR2 SQIVND (reference sequence). In DNA form, the CDR3 reads TGTGCCAGTAGTGACAGGTTGAATGAGCAGTTCTTC. Amino acid sequence: CASSDRLNEQFF. The full variable domain, its missing parts supplied by reference TRBV19 and TRBJ2-1, is DGGITQSPKYLFRKEGQNVTLSCEQNLNHDAMYWYRQDPGQGLRLIYYSQIVNDFQKGDIAEGYSVSREKKESFPLTVTSAQKNPTAFYLCASSDRLNEQFFGPGTRLTVL.

J is TRBJ1-5 and V is TRBV6-6; 8 bases agree with TRBD1. V shed 5 bases and J 2 bases; nucleotides not matched to a gene: 14. The germline CDR1 and CDR2 sequences are MNHNY and SVGAGI (reference sequence). The CDR3 is 18 residues long. CDR3 DNA sequence: TGTGCCAGCAGTCCACAGGGGGTTTCCGTTTATGGCAATCAGCCCCAGCATTTT. Encoded protein: CASSPQGVSVYGNQPQHF.

The V gene is TRBV6-1, the J gene TRBJ2-7; D remains unclear. Between the trimmed V and J ends, which lost 0 bases and 7 bases, there was a span of 4 bases. The CDR3 is 11 amino acids. Germline V gives CDR1 MNHNS, CDR2 SASEGT. The DNA of the CDR3 is TGTGCCAGCAGTGAAGCGCGGGAGCAGTACTTC. Amino acids: CASSEAREQYF.

The chain uses TRBV7-2 and TRBJ2-5, with 10 bases that match TRBD2. Trimming cost V 2 bases and J 4 bases; bases outside gene matches: 4. This CDR3 comprises 15 residues. Looked up from germline, CDR1 is SGHTA and CDR2 is FQGNSA. DNA of the CDR3: TGTGCCAGCAGCTTACAAGCGGGGGGGGTAGAGACCCAGTACTTC. Amino acid sequence: CASSLQAGGVETQYF.

This clone was seen a few times. The chain is built from TRBV5-1 and TRBJ2-2, with D unresolved. Trimming took 0 bases from V and 4 from J, leaving 7 bases between them. Germline-derived CDR1 and CDR2 are SGHRS and YFSETQ. CDR3 length: 14 amino acids. CDR3 DNA: TGCGCCAGCAGCTTGGGAGAACCCACCGGGGAGCTGTTTTTT. This translates into CASSLGEPTGELFF.

The chain is built from TRBV19 and TRBJ2-1, with 14 bases matching TRBD2. Germline CDR1 LNHDA, CDR2 SQIVND (reference sequence). The CDR3 has 19 residues. V lost 4 bases and J lost 2; bases outside the gene matches: 10. This CDR3 reads CASSKFLRTSGGTYNEQFF. As DNA, the CDR3 is TGTGCCAGTAGTAAATTTCTCAGGACTAGCGGGGGGACCTACAATGAGCAGTTCTTC.

With respect to this clone: This same CDR3 is encoded by further DNA sequences in the sample. The chain employs TRBV7-9 and TRBJ1-6; no reliable D call. The CDR3 extends over 13 amino acids. Trimming shortened V by 0 bases and J by 7 bases, and 4 bases separated the two germline ends. Germline loops: CDR1 SEHNR, CDR2 FQNEAQ (reference sequence). CDR3 sequence reads: CASSLAGNSPLHF. In DNA, the CDR3 is TGTGCCAGCAGCTTAGCCGGGAATTCACCCCTCCACTTT.

The rearrangement uses TRBV19 and TRBJ2-7; the D gene is possibly TRBD2 (6 bases). CDR3 length: 18 residues. Germline CDR1 and CDR2: LNHDA and SQIVND (reference sequence). V dropped 6 bases and J dropped 3 bases, with 27 bases sitting between them. CDR3 sequence: CASRCSRGSPLRCYEQYV. CDR3 bases: TGTGCCAGTAGATGCAGCCGGGGGTCCCCTCTCCGTTGCTACGAGCAGTACGTC.

The CDR3 DNA reads as TGTGCCAGCAGTTACACGGGACTAGCGGGGGGCCCTGAGTATTTT. It specifies CASSYTGLAGGPEYF. The gene calls are TRBV6-5 and TRBJ2-3; TRBD2 aligns across 15 bases. Germline lookup yields CDR1 MNHEY and CDR2 SVGAGI. The CDR3 contains 15 residues. The V and J ends lost 2 bases and 13 bases, in that order; junction bases with no gene match: 7.

The chain recombines TRBV7-9 with TRBJ2-7, with TRBD2 identical over 8 bases. CDR3 length: 15 amino acids. Germline trimming cut 3 bases from V and 4 bases from J; bases unmatched to any gene: 8. Germline V gives CDR1 SEHNR, CDR2 FQNEAQ (reference sequence). The CDR3 DNA reads as TGTGCCAGCAGCTTCGGGACTAGACGTAGGTACGAGCAGTACTTC. This codes for CASSFGTRRRYEQYF.